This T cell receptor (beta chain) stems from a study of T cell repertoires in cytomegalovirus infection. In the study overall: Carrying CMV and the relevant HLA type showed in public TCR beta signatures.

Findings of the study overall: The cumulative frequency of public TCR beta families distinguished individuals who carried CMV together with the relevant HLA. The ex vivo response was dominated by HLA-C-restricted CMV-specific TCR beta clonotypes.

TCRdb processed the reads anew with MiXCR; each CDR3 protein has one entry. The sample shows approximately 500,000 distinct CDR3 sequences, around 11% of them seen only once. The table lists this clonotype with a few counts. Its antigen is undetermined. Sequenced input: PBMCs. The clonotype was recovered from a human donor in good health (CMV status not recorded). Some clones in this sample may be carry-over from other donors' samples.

The CDR3 reads CSASRTSGSGELFF. CDR3 bases: TGCAGTGCATCCAGGACTAGTGGTTCCGGGGAGCTGTTTTTT. This chain connects TRBV20-1 to TRBJ2-2; 7 bases agree with TRBD2. Germline V gene lookup returns CDR1 DFQATT and CDR2 SNEGSKA (reference sequence). The CDR3 consists of 14 residues. The V segment lost 6 bases and the J segment 6 bases; nucleotides outside the gene matches: 10.